Detailed here is one T cell receptor (beta chain). No antigen is known for it. One junction end does not reproduce the germline sequence, and a read error may be involved. The sample has other DNA sequences that encode this CDR3 too. The primer mix had 60 Vbeta and 13 Jbeta primers. The repertoire was sequenced with immunoSEQ multiplex PCR; TCRdb's copy has only in-frame clones and lacks some. The table shows 150,000 to 200,000 clones, with roughly 80% occurring only once. This record belongs to a study of cytomegalovirus exposure and HLA in healthy donors. Study results and limitations: About 87% or about 30% of the time was how often most TCR beta V segments were productive, according to an earlier analysis. Presence/absence analyses treated sequencing depth as roughly uniform across donors. When analyzed later, a missense DCLRE1C variant was found to be linked to TCR beta V- and J-gene trimming.

The germline V gene has CDR1 SGHDT and CDR2 YYEEEE. The CDR3 has 15 amino acids. This chain connects TRBV5-6 to TRBJ2-7; TRBD2 aligns across 9 bases. The clonotype was recovered from a young woman in good health and CMV-seronegative. Sequenced: PBMCs. The CDR3 sequence: CASCKRTSDRYEQYF. CDR3 coding DNA: TGTGCCAGCTGCAAGAGGACTAGCGACCGCTACGAGCAATACTTC.